Listed here are 17 T cell receptor beta chains from one sample, sequenced in a study of PD-1 blockade in classical Hodgkin lymphoma. Profiling relied on immunoSEQ multiplex PCR, and the TCRdb table lists in-frame clones only, not all of them. The sample includes more than 70,000 clones, 85% to 95% of them seen just once. All patients relapsed after autologous stem cell transplantation, and brentuximab vedotin exposure varied. The source was peripheral blood mononuclear cells (PBMCs), collected before the second cycle of nivolumab. The receptor set was obtained from a human donor with classical Hodgkin lymphoma.

This chain joins TRBV6-5 and TRBJ2-3; no firm D call. Germline V CDR1 and CDR2: MNHEY, SVGAGI. V was cut by 2 bases and J by 6 bases, with 9 bases left in between. The CDR3 has 13 residues. The DNA for the CDR3 is TGTGCCAGCAGTTACGGGGTAACGGATACGCAGTATTTT. Translating gives CASSYGVTDTQYF.

The chain joins TRBV28 to TRBJ2-7; 9 nucleotides agree with TRBD1. V gave up 4 bases and J gave up 4 bases; unmatched junction bases: 14. The germline gives CDR1 MDHEN, CDR2 SYDVKM. This CDR3 spans 17 amino acids. The CDR3 DNA reads TGTGCCAGCAGTTCCAACGTCGCCGGGACAGGGAGGTACGAGCAGTACTTC. Amino acid sequence: CASSSNVAGTGRYEQYF. Filled out from reference TRBV28 and TRBJ2-7, the complete variable domain reads DVKVTQSSRYLVKRTGEKVFLECVQDMDHENMFWYRQDPGLGLRLIYFSYDVKMKEKGDIPEGYSVSREKKERFSLILESASTNQTSMYLCASSSNVAGTGRYEQYFGPGTRLTVT.

This sequence joins TRBV30 and TRBJ2-7; 9 bases fit TRBD2. The V segment lost 4 bases and the J segment 5 bases; nucleotides outside the gene matches: 6. Germline V gene data show CDR1 as GTSNPN and CDR2 as SVGIG (reference sequence). This CDR3 is built from 13 residues. The CDR3 loop reads CAWKRVAGDEQYF. The CDR3 DNA reads as TGTGCCTGGAAAAGAGTAGCGGGAGACGAGCAGTACTTC. Combining the CDR3 with reference TRBV30 and TRBJ2-7 gives the whole variable domain SQTIHQWPATLVQPVGSPLSLECTVEGTSNPNLYWYRQAAGRGLQLLFYSVGIGQISSEVPQNLSASRPQDRQFILSSKKLLLSDSGFYLCAWKRVAGDEQYFGPGTRLTVT.

The chain combines TRBV7-8 with TRBJ2-6; D is uncertain. The V gene lost 3 bases and the J gene lost 4 bases, with 7 bases spanning the gap. The germline V gene has CDR1 SGHVS and CDR2 FQNEAQ. This CDR3 has 14 amino acids. Here the CDR3 reads CASSLSTGANVLTF. The DNA for the CDR3 is TGTGCCAGCAGCTTGTCCACCGGGGCCAACGTCCTGACTTTC.

The rearrangement uses TRBV6-5 and TRBJ2-7; D gene ambiguous. This CDR3 is built from 13 residues. Trimming removed 3 bases at V and 0 bases at J, with 6 bases between. CDR1 MNHEY and CDR2 SVGAGI come from the germline V gene. Here the CDR3 DNA reads TGTGCCAGCAGTTATCATGACTCCTACGAGCAGTACTTC. Its protein product is CASSYHDSYEQYF.

This sequence joins TRBV15 and TRBJ1-2; perhaps TRBD1 as D (5 bases). Germline CDR1 and CDR2: LNHNV and YYDKDF (reference sequence). This CDR3 has 11 amino acids. V lost 6 bases and J lost 8, with 10 bases in between. The CDR3 reads CATRLGVGYTF. In nucleotides, the CDR3 is TGTGCCACCAGGTTGGGGGTCGGCTACACCTTC.

V is TRBV5-1 and J is TRBJ2-7, with D perhaps matching TRBD2 (6 bases). This CDR3 has 15 amino acids. The ends were cut back, 1 base at V and 3 bases at J, with 14 bases in the middle. Per germline, CDR1 SGHRS and CDR2 YFSETQ. CDR3 sequence: CASSLRPGRNYEQYF. DNA of the CDR3: TGCGCCAGCAGCTTGAGGCCAGGGAGGAACTACGAGCAGTACTTC.

This chain uses TRBV6-6 with TRBJ2-3; D is uncertain. Germline CDR1 reads MNHNY; CDR2 reads SVGAGI (reference sequence). The length of the CDR3 is 14 residues. The V gene lost 6 bases and the J gene lost 2 bases, with 12 bases spanning the gap. The CDR3 coding sequence is TGTGCCAGCAGACCCGGACGGACCACAGATACGCAGTATTTT. It translates to CASRPGRTTDTQYF.

The rearrangement joins TRBV5-1 to TRBJ2-2, with a possible D match to TRBD2 (6 bases). Germline values: CDR1 SGHRS, CDR2 YFSETQ. V dropped 7 bases and J dropped 2 bases, with 9 bases sitting between them. This CDR3 contains 13 residues. CDR3 amino acids: CASGGVNTGELFF. DNA for the CDR3: TGCGCCAGCGGCGGGGTAAACACCGGGGAGCTGTTTTTT.

The chain employs TRBV9 and TRBJ2-7, with TRBD2 matching 10 bases. The CDR3 loop spans 13 amino acids. Germline V gives CDR1 SGDLS, CDR2 YYNGEE. The V gene end was trimmed by 3 bases and the J gene end by 3 bases; junction bases not matched to a gene: 0. The CDR3 DNA reads as TGTGCCAGCAGCGCTAGCGGGAGCTACGAGCAGTACTTC. Translated, it gives CASSASGSYEQYF. Filled out from reference TRBV9 and TRBJ2-7, the complete variable domain reads DSGVTQTPKHLITATGQRVTLRCSPRSGDLSVYWYQQSLDQGLQFLIQYYNGEERAKGNILERFSAQQFPDLHSELNLSSLELGDSALYFCASSASGSYEQYFGPGTRLTVT.

This chain links TRBV16 with TRBJ2-7; tentatively, D is TRBD1 (6 bases). V lost 1 base and J 2 bases, leaving 12 bases between the germline ends. From germline, CDR1 is KGHSY and CDR2 FQNENV. The CDR3 is made up of 15 amino acids. CDR3 nucleotide sequence: TGTGCCAGCAGCCAATTGAAAGGGGGACCCTACGAGCAGTACTTC. Translated, it gives CASSQLKGGPYEQYF.

This chain connects TRBV19 to TRBJ1-1; perhaps TRBD1 as D (6 bases). Looked up from germline, CDR1 is LNHDA and CDR2 is SQIVND (reference sequence). The CDR3 spans 15 residues. V was cut by 5 bases and J by 4 bases, with 17 bases left in between. The DNA for the CDR3 is TGTGCCAGTAGTCCCTATCAGGGGATGGGCACTGAAGCTTTCTTT. It encodes CASSPYQGMGTEAFF. The full variable domain, completed using reference TRBV19 and TRBJ1-1, is DGGITQSPKYLFRKEGQNVTLSCEQNLNHDAMYWYRQDPGQGLRLIYYSQIVNDFQKGDIAEGYSVSREKKESFPLTVTSAQKNPTAFYLCASSPYQGMGTEAFFGQGTRLTVV.

This chain joins TRBV19 and TRBJ1-1, with no clear D. In germline, CDR1 is LNHDA, CDR2 SQIVND (reference sequence). CDR3 length: 13 residues. Trimming removed 1 base from V and 11 bases from J, with 14 bases in between. DNA for the CDR3: TGTGCCAGTAGTATAGGGTCCCCGGGCCCGGCTTTCTTT. Its translation is CASSIGSPGPAFF.

This clone was counted once. The rearrangement uses TRBV11-2 and TRBJ2-7; D is unresolved. Trimming stripped 2 bases from V and 4 bases from J, with 6 bases between. This CDR3 has 12 amino acids. Germline CDR1 is SGHAT and CDR2 is FQNNGV. CDR3 sequence reads: CASSLFSYEQYF. The CDR3 region has the DNA TGTGCCAGCAGCTTATTCTCATACGAGCAGTACTTC.

The rearrangement uses TRBV2 and TRBJ2-7; a weak D match, TRBD2 (7 bases). Trimming left V 0 bases short and J 6 bases short, with 15 bases between. The CDR3 sequence is 15 residues long. The V gene's germline CDR1 is SNHLY and CDR2 FYNNEI. CDR3 nucleotide sequence: TGTGCCAGCAGTGAAGCGCTCGGGGGGCGAGGCGAGCAGTACTTC. Its translation: CASSEALGGRGEQYF.

V gene TRBV7-9 combines with J gene TRBJ2-3; D might be TRBD2 (5 bases). Between the trimmed V and J ends, which lost 2 bases and 3 bases, there was a span of 12 bases. The CDR3 is 15 residues long. Germline loops: CDR1 SEHNR, CDR2 FQNEAQ (reference sequence). The CDR3 sequence is CASSLSGPLTDTQYF. DNA for the CDR3: TGTGCCAGCAGCTTAAGCGGTCCGCTTACAGATACGCAGTATTTT.

The genes are TRBV11-2 and TRBJ2-1; possibly TRBD1 or TRBD2 for D (6 bases each). This CDR3 spans 13 amino acids. Germline V gene lookup returns CDR1 SGHAT and CDR2 FQNNGV. V lost 2 bases and J lost 9, with 11 bases in between. CDR3 sequence: CASSLRGAGEQFF. CDR3 coding DNA: TGTGCCAGCAGCTTAAGGGGGGCTGGTGAGCAGTTCTTC.